The 18 T cell receptor beta chains listed next were all sequenced from one sample in a study of radiation and T cells in renal cell carcinoma. The data were produced by immunoSEQ multiplex PCR, yet TCRdb's version contains in-frame clones alone and is incomplete. The table records roughly 130,000 clones, around nine tenths of them present only once. The sample's time point: blood 2 weeks post-SBRT. Treatment given: 15 Gy SBRT to primary tumor, nephrectomy 4 weeks later. Sequencing used blood, obtained from a patient whose treatment included radiotherapy and nephrectomy. The receptors were gathered from a woman aged 70-85 years with renal cell carcinoma.

The CDR3 DNA follows: TGTGCCATCAGCGCTCTAGCAGATACGCAGTATTTT. Encoded protein: CAISALADTQYF. The chain is built from TRBV10-3 and TRBJ2-3; D not certain. The CDR3 length is 12 residues. V was shortened by 6 bases and J by 4 bases, with 8 bases between the two germline ends. Germline CDR1 is ENHRY and CDR2 is SYGVKD.

The rearrangement uses TRBV30 and TRBJ1-3, with TRBD1 matching 9 bases. CDR3 size: 15 residues. The V gene end was trimmed by 1 base and the J gene end by 0 bases; junction bases not matched to a gene: 1. CDR1 is GTSNPN and CDR2 is SVGIG in the germline V gene (reference sequence). CDR3 DNA sequence: TGTGCCTGGAGTGCGACAGGGGGCTCTGGAAACACCATATATTTT. This sequence encodes CAWSATGGSGNTIYF.

This chain joins TRBV18 and TRBJ2-6; 7 positions match TRBD1. The CDR3 loop spans 18 amino acids. The germline V gene has CDR1 KGHSH and CDR2 LQKENI. V was clipped by 1 base and J by 1 base; unmatched bases: 7. The CDR3 DNA is TGTGCCAGCTCACCACAGGGACAGCTACTATCTGGGGCCAACGTCCTGACTTTC. This translates into CASSPQGQLLSGANVLTF. The full variable domain, rest sourced from reference TRBV18 and TRBJ2-6, is NAGVMQNPRHLVRRRGQEARLRCSPMKGHSHVYWYRQLPEEGLKFMVYLQKENIIDESGMPKERFSAEFPKEGPSILRIQQVVRGDSAAYFCASSPQGQLLSGANVLTFGAGSRLTVL.

CDR3 bases: TGCAGTGCTCGCCCCCACGGGGAGCAGTTCTTC. It codes for CSARPHGEQFF. This chain uses TRBV20-1 with TRBJ2-1; unclear D gene. The V end was cut by 5 bases, the J end by 10 bases, with 12 bases between. This CDR3 comprises 11 residues. From germline, CDR1 is DFQATT and CDR2 SNEGSKA (reference sequence).

The CDR3, as DNA: TGTGCCAGCAGCCACTACCGGGGGCGCTTTTGGCAGTTCTTC. Its translation is CASSHYRGRFWQFF. The chain combines TRBV7-9 with TRBJ2-1; D possibly matches TRBD1 or TRBD2 (6 bases each). The CDR3 consists of 14 residues. Germline CDR1 and CDR2: SEHNR and FQNEAQ (reference sequence). Deletions cut 5 bases from V and 12 bases from J, with 20 bases between.

The V call is TRBV14, the J call TRBJ1-3; D is unclear. The CDR3 extends over 14 amino acids. Trimming shortened V by 1 base and J by 0 bases, and 4 bases separated the two germline ends. Germline loops: CDR1 SGHDN, CDR2 FVKESK. CDR3 protein: CASSQGDSGNTIYF. As DNA, the CDR3 is TGTGCCAGCAGCCAAGGGGACTCTGGAAACACCATATATTTT.

In its sample, this clone was seen a few times. This chain connects TRBV6-1 to TRBJ1-2; D call uncertain. Trimming cost V 3 bases and J 4 bases, with 15 bases left between them. Looked up from germline, CDR1 is MNHNS and CDR2 is SASEGT. This CDR3 contains 15 residues. CDR3 sequence (DNA): TGTGCCAGCAGTGAGGCGTACACCCGATTCTATGGCTACACCTTC. This encodes CASSEAYTRFYGYTF.

This clone was counted between two and nine times. J is TRBJ1-6 and V is TRBV10-3; 8 bases align to TRBD1. Germline lookup yields CDR1 ENHRY and CDR2 SYGVKD. The trim removed 5 bases at V and 7 bases at J, leaving 10 bases unmatched. This CDR3 is 16 amino acids long. Written as DNA, the CDR3 is TGTGCCATCAGTCCCGATAGGACAGGGAAGAATTCACCCCTCCACTTT. This translates into CAISPDRTGKNSPLHF.

This CDR3 reads CAISESTYNEQFF. The CDR3 nucleotides are TGTGCCATCAGTGAGTCGACCTACAATGAGCAGTTCTTC. This rearrangement joins TRBV10-3 to TRBJ2-1; D gene uncertain. Trimming removed 0 bases from V and 2 bases from J, with 2 bases in between. The CDR3 is made up of 13 amino acids. CDR1 and CDR2 from the germline V gene are ENHRY and SYGVKD.

The gene calls are TRBV29-1 and TRBJ2-3; 11 bases match TRBD2. This CDR3 has 18 amino acids. Germline CDR1 and CDR2: SQVTM and ANQGSEA. Trimming removed 1 base from V and 4 bases from J; junction bases left unmatched: 13. CDR3 sequence: CSVEGKASGRNRADTQYF. The CDR3 DNA reads as TGCAGCGTTGAAGGTAAGGCTAGCGGGAGGAATCGGGCAGATACGCAGTATTTT.

V usage is TRBV5-1 and J usage is TRBJ2-7; the D gene could be TRBD1 or TRBD2 (5 bases each). Germline-derived CDR1 and CDR2 are SGHRS and YFSETQ. This CDR3 is built from 16 residues. V lost 4 bases and J 0 bases, leaving 17 bases between the germline ends. CDR3 DNA sequence: TGCGCCAGCAGCCCCTTCGGGGCCCTGAGCTCCTACGAGCAGTACTTC. Amino acids: CASSPFGALSSYEQYF.

This clone was seen just once. The genes are TRBV6-5 and TRBJ1-2; D perhaps matches TRBD1 (6 bases). The germline CDR1 and CDR2 sequences are MNHEY and SVGAGI. This CDR3 is built from 15 residues. Trimming took 3 bases from V and 0 from J, leaving 11 bases between them. The chain's CDR3 is CASSYKAGANYGYTF. The CDR3 region has the DNA TGTGCCAGCAGTTATAAAGCAGGGGCTAACTATGGCTACACCTTC.

This chain links TRBV7-2 with TRBJ2-7; D is ambiguous. Trimming removed 4 bases at V and 2 bases at J, with 12 bases between. CDR1 and CDR2 from the germline V gene are SGHTA and FQGNSA. CDR3 size: 14 residues. The CDR3 spells CASSSPVWAYEQYF. The CDR3 bases are TGTGCCAGCAGCTCTCCCGTTTGGGCCTACGAGCAGTACTTC. Filled out from reference TRBV7-2 and TRBJ2-7, the complete variable domain reads GAGVSQSPSNKVTEKGKDVELRCDPISGHTALYWYRQSLGQGLEFLIYFQGNSAPDKSGLPSDRFSAERTGGSVSTLTIQRTQQEDSAVYLCASSSPVWAYEQYFGPGTRLTVT.

The V gene is TRBV5-5, the J gene TRBJ2-7; D is possibly TRBD1 (5 bases). The CDR3 is 14 residues long. Trimming removed 1 base at V and 1 base at J, with 9 bases between. Germline V gene lookup returns CDR1 SGHKS and CDR2 YYEKEE (reference sequence). The CDR3 DNA is TGTGCCAGCAGCTTGAATTCAGGGTCCTACGAGCAGTACTTC. Amino acids: CASSLNSGSYEQYF.

This clone has just one count. CDR3 DNA sequence: TGTGCCAGCAGGGGGACCGCAGGCGAGCAGTACTTC. This codes for CASRGTAGEQYF. This chain joins TRBV6-5 and TRBJ2-7, with D perhaps assigned TRBD1 or TRBD2 (5 bases each). There are 12 residues in the CDR3. From germline, CDR1 is MNHEY and CDR2 SVGAGI. The V end lost 6 bases, the J end lost 6 bases, and 12 bases lay between the germline ends.

J is TRBJ2-5 and V is TRBV7-3; possible D gene TRBD1, 5 bases. Germline-derived CDR1 and CDR2 are SGHTA and FQGTGA. The CDR3 contains 15 residues. The V end lost 5 bases, the J end lost 5 bases, and 18 bases lay between the germline ends. The CDR3 is CASSPTAGKGETQYF. In DNA, the CDR3 is TGTGCCAGCAGCCCTACCGCAGGGAAAGGGGAGACCCAGTACTTC.

The V call is TRBV29-1, the J call TRBJ2-4; weak D call: TRBD2 (6 bases). Germline CDR1 and CDR2: SQVTM and ANQGSEA. The length of the CDR3 is 12 residues. Trimming stripped 3 bases from V and 9 bases from J, with 12 bases between. In nucleotides, the CDR3 is TGCAGCGTTGAGCACCCCGGGGGCATTCAGTACTTC. As protein: CSVEHPGGIQYF.

The chain recombines TRBV5-6 with TRBJ2-7, with D perhaps matching TRBD1 or TRBD2 (5 bases each). The V end lost 4 bases, the J end lost 4 bases, and 9 bases lay between the germline ends. Germline CDR1 and CDR2: SGHDT and YYEEEE. This CDR3 has 12 amino acids. CDR3 in DNA: TGTGCCAGCAGCCCGGGGCTATACGAGCAGTACTTC. As protein: CASSPGLYEQYF. The full variable domain, rest sourced from reference TRBV5-6 and TRBJ2-7, is DAGVTQSPTHLIKTRGQQVTLRCSPKSGHDTVSWYQQALGQGPQFIFQYYEEEERQRGNFPDRFSGHQFPNYSSELNVNALLLGDSALYLCASSPGLYEQYFGPGTRLTVT.